These 17 T cell receptor beta chains originate from one sample sequenced in a study of beta chain features in type 1 diabetes. Study results and caveats: Moderate but significant shortening of TCRB CDR3s was recorded in all four CD4+ subsets from Type 1 diabetes patients.

Of the isolated RNA, all was reverse transcribed, and so the sequenced material was expressed TCRB transcripts. Method: immunoSEQ multiplex PCR; TCRdb's copy keeps in-frame clones and lacks some. The sample lists approximately 52,000 clones; about three fifths were seen once. Antigens of these TCRs are unknown. Sequencing was done on a sample of stem cell memory CD4+ T cells from blood. The receptors derive from a woman aged 25 to 45 with type 1 diabetes.

The chain couples TRBV30 to TRBJ1-1, with 8 nucleotides matching TRBD1. J gave up 3 bases and V 6 bases, and 6 bases lay outside the gene matches. The V gene's germline CDR1 is GTSNPN and CDR2 SVGIG (reference sequence). The CDR3 contains 13 residues. The CDR3 DNA reads as TGTGCCTGCAAGGGACAGGCGGACACTGAAGCTTTCTTT. Its translation is CACKGQADTEAFF.

V usage is TRBV6-6 and J usage is TRBJ2-1; TRBD1 matches at 9 bases. This CDR3 spans 16 amino acids. Germline CDR1 and CDR2: MNHNY and SVGAGI (reference sequence). V shed 6 bases and J 9 bases; nucleotides not matched to a gene: 15. CDR3 bases: TGTGCCAGCAGAGAACAGTCCGGGACAGGGTGGGGTGAGCAGTTCTTC. It translates to CASREQSGTGWGEQFF.

This clone came up a few times. J is TRBJ2-1 and V is TRBV7-2; no definite D call. The V end was cut by 3 bases, the J end by 9 bases, with 12 bases between. The CDR3 spans 13 residues. From germline, CDR1 is SGHTA and CDR2 FQGNSA. CDR3 loop: CASSLSDSREQFF. Written as DNA, the CDR3 is TGTGCCAGCAGCTTGTCCGATAGCCGTGAGCAGTTCTTC.

This clone was seen a single time. The chain employs TRBV6-6 and TRBJ1-2; 9 bases match TRBD1. The germline V gene has CDR1 MNHNY and CDR2 SVGAGI (reference sequence). The CDR3 length is 12 residues. The V and J ends lost 6 bases and 6 bases, in that order; junction bases with no gene match: 2. DNA for the CDR3: TGTGCCAGCAGACGACAGGGGGATGGCTACACCTTC. Its translation: CASRRQGDGYTF.

The rearrangement joins TRBV29-1 to TRBJ2-3; D perhaps matches TRBD2 (6 bases). Trimming pared 7 bases from V and 3 bases from J, leaving 17 bases between. This CDR3 is 14 amino acids long. Germline CDR1 SQVTM, CDR2 ANQGSEA. CDR3 amino acids: CSAPQEGYTDTQYF. As DNA, the CDR3 is TGCAGCGCCCCGCAGGAGGGCTATACAGATACGCAGTATTTT.

CDR3 protein: CASSEFSGTGVAEAFF. The CDR3 DNA sequence: TGCGCCAGCAGTGAGTTTTCCGGGACAGGGGTCGCTGAAGCTTTCTTT. The chain employs TRBV10-1 and TRBJ1-1; 10 nucleotides align to TRBD1. CDR3 length: 16 amino acids. Germline CDR1 is WNHNN and CDR2 is SYGVQD (reference sequence). Trimming at V came to 1 base and at J to 6 bases, leaving 8 bases not matched to a gene.

This clone was seen just once. V is TRBV6-1 and J is TRBJ1-1; tentative D call: TRBD1 (5 bases). Trimming removed 4 bases from V and 4 bases from J, with 13 bases in between. This CDR3 has 14 amino acids. Germline V gene data show CDR1 as MNHNS and CDR2 as SASEGT. This CDR3 is CASSVRGSGTEAFF. The CDR3 DNA reads TGTGCCAGCAGTGTAAGGGGTTCGGGCACTGAAGCTTTCTTT.

CDR3 loop: CASGRGHQPQHF. The CDR3, as DNA: TGCGCCAGCGGAAGGGGGCATCAGCCCCAGCATTTT. This chain connects TRBV4-1 to TRBJ1-5; 7 nucleotides agree with TRBD1. The germline V gene encodes CDR1 MGHRA and CDR2 YSYEKL. V shed 8 bases and J 5 bases; nucleotides not matched to a gene: 3. The CDR3 totals 12 residues.

This clone was seen a few times. J is TRBJ2-5 and V is TRBV11-2, with 9 bases fitting TRBD1. This CDR3 is 15 amino acids long. V trimming: 0 bases; J trimming: 5 bases; junction bases outside the gene matches: 4. The germline V gene encodes CDR1 SGHAT and CDR2 FQNNGV. The CDR3 DNA reads TGTGCCAGCAGCTTAGATCTGGACAGGGGTGAGACCCAGTACTTC. This sequence encodes CASSLDLDRGETQYF.

This chain links TRBV7-2 with TRBJ2-7; D gene unclear. CDR3 length: 12 amino acids. CDR1 SGHTA and CDR2 FQGNSA come from the germline V gene. The V and J ends lost 5 bases and 4 bases respectively, with 9 bases between them. The CDR3 loop is CASSVQTYEQYF. The CDR3 DNA sequence: TGTGCCAGCAGCGTTCAAACTTACGAGCAGTACTTC.

This chain links TRBV4-1 with TRBJ2-3; 11 nucleotides line up with TRBD2. V was pared by 0 bases and J by 2 bases, with 7 bases of the junction left unmatched. CDR1 MGHRA and CDR2 YSYEKL come from the germline V gene. This CDR3 has 18 amino acids. The CDR3 nucleotides are TGCGCCAGCAGCCAAGAATTCGTAGCGGGAGGGCTCACAGATACGCAGTATTTT. It encodes CASSQEFVAGGLTDTQYF.

This clone was seen more than once but under ten times. V usage is TRBV10-3 and J usage is TRBJ2-1, with 9 bases matching TRBD1. J was trimmed by 1 base and V by 9 bases; bases with no gene match: 16. Per germline, CDR1 ENHRY and CDR2 SYGVKD. This CDR3 is 18 amino acids long. CDR3 sequence reads: CAIQPGQGRSGSYNEQFF. The CDR3 DNA follows: TGTGCCATTCAACCGGGACAGGGTAGGTCCGGGTCCTACAATGAGCAGTTCTTC.

The chain couples TRBV2 to TRBJ1-2; TRBD1 agrees at 7 bases. This CDR3 has 14 residues. CDR1 SNHLY and CDR2 FYNNEI come from the germline V gene. V trimming: 4 bases; J trimming: 8 bases; junction bases outside the gene matches: 10. The CDR3 DNA is TGTGCCAGCAGTGGAAATTCCAGGGGGAAAGGCTACACCTTC. This translates into CASSGNSRGKGYTF.

V and J are TRBV7-6 and TRBJ2-5; TRBD2 agrees at 15 bases. This CDR3 is 15 amino acids long. V lost 4 bases and J lost 5; bases outside the gene matches: 2. Germline V gene sequence: CDR1 SGHVS, CDR2 FNYEAQ. This CDR3 reads CASSSGLAGGETQYF. CDR3 sequence (DNA): TGTGCCAGCAGCTCGGGACTAGCGGGAGGCGAGACCCAGTACTTC.

The V and J genes are TRBV7-2 and TRBJ1-3; TRBD1 matches at 8 bases. CDR3 length equals 13 residues. Germline values: CDR1 SGHTA, CDR2 FQGNSA. Losses at the gene ends were 5 bases for V and 8 bases for J; bases not matched to a gene: 5. The CDR3 reads CASSPDRGYTIYF. The CDR3 nucleotides are TGTGCCAGCAGCCCTGACAGGGGATACACCATATATTTT.

The chain's CDR3 is CASRTGGNYGYTF. CDR3 DNA: TGTGCCAGCAGGACAGGGGGAAACTATGGCTACACCTTC. The chain couples TRBV2 to TRBJ1-2; 9 bases agree with TRBD1. This CDR3 has 13 amino acids. Germline assignment: CDR1 SNHLY and CDR2 FYNNEI. Germline trimming cut 6 bases from V and 2 bases from J; bases unmatched to any gene: 1.

The chain combines TRBV11-2 with TRBJ2-1; no firm D call. The V gene lost 5 bases and the J gene lost 7 bases, with 9 bases spanning the gap. Germline V lookup: CDR1 SGHAT, CDR2 FQNNGV. The CDR3 consists of 12 residues. As DNA, the CDR3 is TGTGCCAGCAGCCCCCGACAAAATGAGCAGTTCTTC. Its protein is CASSPRQNEQFF.